The next 20 T cell receptor beta chains were all read from a single sample in a study of OX40 agonist ivuxolimab in advanced cancers. Using immunoSEQ multiplex PCR, the repertoire was profiled, and TCRdb retains in-frame clones only, with some absent. The sample has 70,000 to 75,000 clones, almost 85% seen once; the top ten hold 5%. Source: CD4+ or CD8+ T cells sorted from blood, taken in a trial of the OX40 agonist ivuxolimab. These receptors all come from an adult with an advanced solid tumor such as melanoma, head and neck, liver or kidney cancer.

The chain joins TRBV7-2 to TRBJ2-7, with TRBD1 identical over 11 bases. V lost 4 bases to trimming and J lost 4 bases; unmatched junction nucleotides: 12. CDR1 and CDR2 from the germline V gene are SGHTA and FQGNSA. The CDR3 spans 17 residues. CDR3 protein: CASSYRSGQGASYEQYF. CDR3 coding DNA: TGTGCCAGCAGCTACCGTTCAGGACAGGGGGCATCGTACGAGCAGTACTTC.

A single count supports this clone. The chain uses TRBV11-3 and TRBJ1-1, with D unclear. The CDR3 is made up of 12 amino acids. Germline V gene lookup returns CDR1 SGHNT and CDR2 YENEEA. The V and J ends lost 5 bases and 4 bases respectively, with 8 bases between them. This CDR3 is CASSRSGTEAFF. DNA of the CDR3: TGTGCCAGCAGCCGAAGCGGCACTGAAGCTTTCTTT.

The rearrangement uses TRBV9 and TRBJ1-1; D gene unclear. This CDR3 contains 14 residues. V lost 4 bases and J lost 3, with 13 bases in between. Germline values: CDR1 SGDLS, CDR2 YYNGEE. The CDR3 DNA follows: TGTGCCAGCAGCCGAGTGGGTGGGGACACTGAAGCTTTCTTT. Protein: CASSRVGGDTEAFF.

The J gene is TRBJ2-1, the V gene TRBV6-5; a possible D gene is TRBD2 (6 bases). Germline-derived CDR1 and CDR2 are MNHEY and SVGAGI. V was clipped by 6 bases and J by 7 bases, with 19 bases between them. The CDR3 totals 15 residues. This CDR3 is CASSLAPNLGNEQFF. The DNA for the CDR3 is TGTGCCAGCAGCCTAGCGCCAAACCTGGGAAATGAGCAGTTCTTC.

This sequence joins TRBV11-1 and TRBJ2-7; a weak D match, TRBD1 (6 bases). From germline, CDR1 is SGHAT and CDR2 FQDESV (reference sequence). This CDR3 spans 12 amino acids. Trimming shortened V by 1 base and J by 7 bases, and 8 bases separated the two germline ends. CDR3 in DNA: TGTGCCAGCAGCTTAGAGGGGGAAGAGCAGTACTTC. This codes for CASSLEGEEQYF.

This clone has a handful of counts. The V and J genes are TRBV19 and TRBJ2-1, with 7 bases lining up with TRBD2. The germline CDR1 and CDR2 sequences are LNHDA and SQIVND (reference sequence). V lost 6 bases, J lost 2 bases, and 7 bases stayed unmatched. The CDR3 sequence is 15 residues long. CDR3: CASRVVSGPYNEQFF. Written as DNA, the CDR3 is TGTGCCAGTAGGGTGGTTAGCGGGCCCTACAATGAGCAGTTCTTC.

V and J are TRBV18 and TRBJ2-7; a possible D gene is TRBD2 (6 bases). Trimming removed 3 bases from V and 7 bases from J, with 10 bases in between. Germline V gene sequence: CDR1 KGHSH, CDR2 LQKENI. This CDR3 region has 12 residues. The CDR3 loop is CASSPGLQEQYF. In nucleotides, the CDR3 is TGTGCCAGCTCACCGGGACTCCAAGAGCAGTACTTC.

The chain links TRBV28 to TRBJ2-7; a possible D gene is TRBD2 (6 bases). The CDR3 totals 15 residues. Trimming cost V 1 base and J 4 bases, with 14 bases left between them. The V gene's germline CDR1 is MDHEN and CDR2 SYDVKM. Written as DNA, the CDR3 is TGTGCCAGCAGTTTATTAGGAGGGATTGGGTACGAGCAGTACTTC. Translation: CASSLLGGIGYEQYF.

The genes are TRBV7-7 and TRBJ2-3; 8 bases match TRBD1. Germline V gene lookup returns CDR1 SSHAT and CDR2 FNYEAQ (reference sequence). CDR3 size: 16 residues. Trimming at V came to 2 bases and at J to 5 bases, leaving 9 bases not matched to a gene. CDR3 DNA sequence: TGTGCCAGCAGCTTAAGCCCCGGACAGGGCCAAGATACGCAGTATTTT. Its protein product is CASSLSPGQGQDTQYF.

The V call is TRBV7-9, the J call TRBJ2-2; 9 positions agree with TRBD1. The trim removed 2 bases at V and 9 bases at J, leaving 4 bases unmatched. The germline CDR1 and CDR2 sequences are SEHNR and FQNEAQ (reference sequence). This CDR3 is 14 amino acids long. The CDR3 reads CASSLYRGPRELFF. The CDR3 region has the DNA TGTGCCAGCAGCTTATACAGGGGGCCCCGGGAGCTGTTTTTT.

The V call is TRBV7-9, the J call TRBJ2-1, with TRBD2 matching over 7 bases. The germline CDR1 and CDR2 sequences are SEHNR and FQNEAQ (reference sequence). V shed 1 base and J 12 bases; nucleotides not matched to a gene: 12. The CDR3 contains 15 residues. Written as DNA, the CDR3 is TGTGCCAGCAGCTTAGATTCCGGGACTACCAAGGGGCAGTTCTTC. Its protein product is CASSLDSGTTKGQFF.

The chain employs TRBV2 and TRBJ2-5; TRBD2 might be the D (6 bases). With the DNA end fitting TRBJ2-7 better, the J assignment may be wrong. The germline gives CDR1 SNHLY, CDR2 FYNNEI. The CDR3 extends over 13 amino acids. CDR3 coding DNA: TGTGCCAGCATCGGAGGGGCATCCTACGAGCAGTACTTC. As protein: CASIGGASYEQYF.

This sequence joins TRBV19 and TRBJ1-3; no clear D. Trimming shortened V by 5 bases and J by 0 bases, and 2 bases separated the two germline ends. Germline V lookup: CDR1 LNHDA, CDR2 SQIVND (reference sequence). This CDR3 is built from 12 residues. CDR3 residues: CASSYSGNTIYF. For the CDR3, the DNA is TGTGCCAGTAGTTACTCTGGAAACACCATATATTTT.

The genes are TRBV6-4 and TRBJ1-3; no clear D gene. The CDR3 loop spans 14 amino acids. Looked up from germline, CDR1 is MRHNA and CDR2 is SNTAGT. V was clipped by 4 bases and J by 4 bases, with 11 bases between them. CDR3 loop: CASSGWGTGNTIYF. CDR3 DNA: TGTGCCAGCAGTGGGTGGGGAACCGGAAACACCATATATTTT.

The rearrangement joins TRBV28 to TRBJ2-7; possible D gene TRBD1, 5 bases. CDR3 length equals 15 residues. The germline CDR1 and CDR2 sequences are MDHEN and SYDVKM. Trimming stripped 4 bases from V and 4 bases from J, with 17 bases between. CDR3 in amino acids: CASSWGDRHTYEQYF. The CDR3 nucleotides read TGTGCCAGCAGTTGGGGCGACCGACATACTTACGAGCAGTACTTC.

This chain connects TRBV6-5 to TRBJ1-3; D ambiguous. Trimming took 5 bases from V and 0 from J, leaving 11 bases between them. Germline CDR1 and CDR2: MNHEY and SVGAGI. There are 15 residues in the CDR3. CDR3 sequence (DNA): TGTGCCAGCAGTCCCGTACAACTCTCTGGAAACACCATATATTTT. Its translation is CASSPVQLSGNTIYF.

The chain joins TRBV15 to TRBJ2-3; TRBD1 is a possible D gene (5 bases). The CDR3 extends over 15 amino acids. V lost 4 bases and J lost 0, with 11 bases in between. Germline assignment: CDR1 LNHNV and CDR2 YYDKDF (reference sequence). CDR3 DNA sequence: TGTGCCACCAGCACCGACAGCGCTAGCACAGATACGCAGTATTTT. This codes for CATSTDSASTDTQYF.

This chain joins TRBV7-6 and TRBJ2-5; D is undetermined. The germline CDR1 and CDR2 sequences are SGHVS and FNYEAQ. The CDR3 is 15 amino acids. V was clipped by 5 bases and J by 1 base, with 14 bases between them. CDR3 DNA: TGTGCCAGCAGCCTTCCGCCGGCGGCCCAAGAGACCCAGTACTTC. Translating gives CASSLPPAAQETQYF.

This chain links TRBV28 with TRBJ1-1, with 8 bases identical to TRBD1. The germline V gene encodes CDR1 MDHEN and CDR2 SYDVKM. There are 14 residues in the CDR3. V gave up 5 bases and J gave up 3 bases; unmatched junction bases: 5. The CDR3 DNA reads as TGTGCCAGCAGTATATCAGGGGGCGACACTGAAGCTTTCTTT. It specifies CASSISGGDTEAFF. Combining the CDR3 with reference TRBV28 and TRBJ1-1 gives the whole variable domain DVKVTQSSRYLVKRTGEKVFLECVQDMDHENMFWYRQDPGLGLRLIYFSYDVKMKEKGDIPEGYSVSREKKERFSLILESASTNQTSMYLCASSISGGDTEAFFGQGTRLTVV.

V gene TRBV29-1 combines with J gene TRBJ2-7; the D gene could be TRBD1 or TRBD2 (5 bases each). Trimming stripped 7 bases from V and 0 bases from J, with 25 bases between. CDR1 is SQVTM, CDR2 ANQGSEA, per germline. This CDR3 has 17 amino acids. The CDR3 DNA follows: TGCAGCGCACTAATCCCCGGAAGGGGAGCGTTCTCCTACGAGCAGTACTTC. Protein sequence: CSALIPGRGAFSYEQYF.